The table lists the clone carrying this T cell receptor (beta chain) with a few counts. As diagnostic evidence, clinical symptoms, serum thyroxine, TRAb, thyroid ultrasound and orbital computed tomography were relied upon. The entry originates in a study of Graves' ophthalmopathy and Graves' hyperthyroidism. The ends were cut back, 2 bases at V and 10 bases at J, with 15 bases in the middle. The CDR3 contains 14 residues. In germline, CDR1 is DFQATT, CDR2 SNEGSKA (reference sequence). Investigators amplified TCR beta CDR3 regions from RNA transcripts. The library came from an HTBI-primed first-round RT-PCR and a second-round multiplex PCR. MiXCR was run by TCRdb on the multiplex PCR reads, yielding one entry per CDR3 protein. This sample has hundreds of thousands of distinct CDR3 sequences, with over 40% found just once.

The sequence was collected from an adult man with Graves' ophthalmopathy. The chain carries TRBV20-1 and TRBJ1-6; a weak D match, TRBD1 (6 bases). The sequenced material came from peripheral blood. For the CDR3, the DNA is TGCAGTGCTAGAATTCCGGGGGGCACGTCACCCCTCCACTTT. Translation: CSARIPGGTSPLHF.